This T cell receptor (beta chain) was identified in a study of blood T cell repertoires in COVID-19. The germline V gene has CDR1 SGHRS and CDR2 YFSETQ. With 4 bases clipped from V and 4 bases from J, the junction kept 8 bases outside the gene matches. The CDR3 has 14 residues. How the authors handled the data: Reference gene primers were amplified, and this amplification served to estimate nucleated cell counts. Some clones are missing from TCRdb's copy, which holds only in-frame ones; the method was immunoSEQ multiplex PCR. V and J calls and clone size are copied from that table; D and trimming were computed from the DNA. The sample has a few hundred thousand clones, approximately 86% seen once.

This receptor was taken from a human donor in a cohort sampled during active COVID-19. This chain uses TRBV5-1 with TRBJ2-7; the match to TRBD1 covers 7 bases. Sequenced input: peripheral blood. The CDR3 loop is CASSPRTGPYEQYF. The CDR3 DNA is TGCGCCAGCAGCCCCAGGACAGGTCCTTACGAGCAGTACTTC.